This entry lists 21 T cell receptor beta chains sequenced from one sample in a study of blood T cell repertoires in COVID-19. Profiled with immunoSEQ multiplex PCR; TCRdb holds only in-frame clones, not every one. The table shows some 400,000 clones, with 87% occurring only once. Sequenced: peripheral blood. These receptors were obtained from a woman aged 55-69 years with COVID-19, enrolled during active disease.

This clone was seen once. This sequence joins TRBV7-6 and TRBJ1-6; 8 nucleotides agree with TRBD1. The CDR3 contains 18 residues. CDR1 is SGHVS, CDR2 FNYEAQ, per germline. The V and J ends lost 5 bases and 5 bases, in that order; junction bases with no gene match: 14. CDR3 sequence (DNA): TGTGCCAGCAGCCCCCGTCCCCTGACAGGGGTGGATAATTCACCCCTCCACTTT. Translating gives CASSPRPLTGVDNSPLHF.

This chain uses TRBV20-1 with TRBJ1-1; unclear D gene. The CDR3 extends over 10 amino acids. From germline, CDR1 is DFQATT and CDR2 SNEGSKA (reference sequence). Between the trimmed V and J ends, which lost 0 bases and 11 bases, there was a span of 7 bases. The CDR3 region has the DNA TGCAGTGCTAGAGATGAGGAGGCTTTCTTT. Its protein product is CSARDEEAFF.

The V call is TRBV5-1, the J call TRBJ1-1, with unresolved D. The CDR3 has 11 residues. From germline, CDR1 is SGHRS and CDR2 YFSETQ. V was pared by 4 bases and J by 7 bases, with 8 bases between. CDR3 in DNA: TGCGCCAGCAGCGAGGGTTATGAAGCTTTCTTT. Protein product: CASSEGYEAFF.

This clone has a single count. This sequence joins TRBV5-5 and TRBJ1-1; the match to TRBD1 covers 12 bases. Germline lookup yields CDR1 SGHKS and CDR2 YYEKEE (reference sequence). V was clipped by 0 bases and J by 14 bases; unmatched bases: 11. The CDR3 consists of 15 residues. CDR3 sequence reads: CASSLEGDRGRMTFF. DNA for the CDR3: TGTGCCAGCAGCTTGGAAGGGGACAGGGGGCGAATGACCTTCTTT.

The DNA of the CDR3 is TGTGCCAGCAGCCCCATCCAAAACACTGAAGCTTTCTTT. Amino acids: CASSPIQNTEAFF. V and J are TRBV3-1 (or the pseudogene TRBV3-2) and TRBJ1-1; D is undetermined. With 4 bases removed from V and 2 bases from J, the gap between germline ends came to 8 bases. From germline, CDR1 is LGHDT and CDR2 YNNKEL (reference sequence). The CDR3 sequence is 13 residues long.

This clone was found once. CDR3 bases: TGTGCCAGCAGTGAGTCAGGACTCTATGGCTACACCTTC. It translates to CASSESGLYGYTF. This chain uses TRBV6-4 with TRBJ1-2; no clear D. The CDR3 totals 13 residues. The germline V gene has CDR1 MRHNA and CDR2 SNTAGT. Trimming left V 3 bases short and J 4 bases short, with 9 bases between.

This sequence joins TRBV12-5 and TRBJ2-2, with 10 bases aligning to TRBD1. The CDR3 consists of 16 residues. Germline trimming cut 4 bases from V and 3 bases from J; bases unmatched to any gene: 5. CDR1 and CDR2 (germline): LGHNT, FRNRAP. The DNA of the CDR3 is TGTGCTAGTGGTTGGGACAGGGGAAAAGACACCGGGGAGCTGTTTTTT. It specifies CASGWDRGKDTGELFF.

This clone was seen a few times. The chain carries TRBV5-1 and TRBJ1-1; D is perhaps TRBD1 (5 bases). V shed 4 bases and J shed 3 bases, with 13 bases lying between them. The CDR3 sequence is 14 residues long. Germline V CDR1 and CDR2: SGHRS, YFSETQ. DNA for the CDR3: TGCGCCAGCAGCAGGGACTTTGGGGACACTGAAGCTTTCTTT. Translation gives CASSRDFGDTEAFF.

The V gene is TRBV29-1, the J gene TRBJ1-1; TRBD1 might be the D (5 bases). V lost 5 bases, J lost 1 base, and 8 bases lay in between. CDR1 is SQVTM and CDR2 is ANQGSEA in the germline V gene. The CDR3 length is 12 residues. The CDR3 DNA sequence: TGCAGCGTTCGTACAGGGAACACTGAAGCTTTCTTT. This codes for CSVRTGNTEAFF.

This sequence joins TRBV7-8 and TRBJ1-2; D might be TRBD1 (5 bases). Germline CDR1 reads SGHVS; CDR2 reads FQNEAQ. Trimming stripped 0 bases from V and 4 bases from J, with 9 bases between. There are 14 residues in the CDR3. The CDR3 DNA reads TGTGCCAGCAGCTTAGCGGGGGGAAGCTATGGCTACACCTTC. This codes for CASSLAGGSYGYTF.

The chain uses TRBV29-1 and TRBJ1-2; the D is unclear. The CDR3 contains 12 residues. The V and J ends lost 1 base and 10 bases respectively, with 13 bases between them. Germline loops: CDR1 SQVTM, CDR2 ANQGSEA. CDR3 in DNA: TGCAGCGTTGAAGGGGCGGGCCTTGTCTACACCTTC. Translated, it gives CSVEGAGLVYTF.

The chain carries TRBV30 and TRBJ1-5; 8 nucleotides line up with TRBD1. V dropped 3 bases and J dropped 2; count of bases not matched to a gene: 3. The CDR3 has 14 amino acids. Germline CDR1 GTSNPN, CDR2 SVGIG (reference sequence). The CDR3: CAWRKQGGNQPQHF. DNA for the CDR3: TGTGCCTGGAGAAAACAGGGGGGCAATCAGCCCCAGCATTTT.

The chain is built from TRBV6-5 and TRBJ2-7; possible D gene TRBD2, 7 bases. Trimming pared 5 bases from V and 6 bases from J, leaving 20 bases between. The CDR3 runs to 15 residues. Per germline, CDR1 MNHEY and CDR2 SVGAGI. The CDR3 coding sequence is TGTGCCAGCAGTCTTCGGCGTGGGGGGGCAGGCGAGCAGTACTTC. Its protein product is CASSLRRGGAGEQYF.

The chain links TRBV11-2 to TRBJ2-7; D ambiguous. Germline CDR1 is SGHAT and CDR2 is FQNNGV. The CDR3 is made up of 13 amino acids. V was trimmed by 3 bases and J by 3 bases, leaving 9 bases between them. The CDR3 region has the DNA TGTGCCAGCAGCTTCACTGCCTACTACGAGCAGTACTTC. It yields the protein CASSFTAYYEQYF.

The CDR3 region has the DNA TGTGCCAGCAAAATTCTGATGGGGAGCGGCTACACCTTC. It yields the protein CASKILMGSGYTF. This sequence joins TRBV6-6 and TRBJ1-2; the D is unclear. V was pared by 7 bases and J by 8 bases, with 17 bases between. Germline loops: CDR1 MNHNY, CDR2 SVGAGI (reference sequence). The CDR3 is 13 amino acids.

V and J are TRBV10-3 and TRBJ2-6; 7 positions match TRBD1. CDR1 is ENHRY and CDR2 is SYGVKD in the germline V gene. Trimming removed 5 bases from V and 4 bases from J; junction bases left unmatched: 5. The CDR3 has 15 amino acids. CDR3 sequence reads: CAISNRGSGANVLTF. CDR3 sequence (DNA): TGTGCCATCAGTAACAGGGGATCCGGGGCCAACGTCCTGACTTTC.

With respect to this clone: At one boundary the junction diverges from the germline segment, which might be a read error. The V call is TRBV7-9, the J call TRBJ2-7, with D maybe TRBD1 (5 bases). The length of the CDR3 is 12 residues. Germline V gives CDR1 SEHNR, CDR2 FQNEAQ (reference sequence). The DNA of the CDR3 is TGTGCCAGCAGCTTATGGCCAGGGAAGGGAAACTTC. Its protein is CASSLWPGKGNF.

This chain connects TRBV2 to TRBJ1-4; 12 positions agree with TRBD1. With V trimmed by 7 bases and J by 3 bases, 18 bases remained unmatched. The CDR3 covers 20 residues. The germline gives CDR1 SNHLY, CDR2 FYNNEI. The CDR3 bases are TGTGCCAGCAAAATCTCCTTGGACCGGGACAGGGGGCTGGCTAATGAAAAACTGTTTTTT. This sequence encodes CASKISLDRDRGLANEKLFF.

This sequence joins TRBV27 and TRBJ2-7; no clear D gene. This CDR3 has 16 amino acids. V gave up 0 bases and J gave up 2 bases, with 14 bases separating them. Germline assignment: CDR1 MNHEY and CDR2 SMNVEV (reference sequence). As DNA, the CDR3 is TGTGCCAGCAGTTTATCGATCGGAGCGCATACCTACGAGCAGTACTTC. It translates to CASSLSIGAHTYEQYF.

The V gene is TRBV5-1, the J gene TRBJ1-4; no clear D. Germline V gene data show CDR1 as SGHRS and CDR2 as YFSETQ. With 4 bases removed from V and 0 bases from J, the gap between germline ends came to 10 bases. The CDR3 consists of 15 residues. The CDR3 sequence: CASSPTTATNEKLFF. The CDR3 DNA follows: TGCGCCAGCAGCCCTACCACGGCAACTAATGAAAAACTGTTTTTT.

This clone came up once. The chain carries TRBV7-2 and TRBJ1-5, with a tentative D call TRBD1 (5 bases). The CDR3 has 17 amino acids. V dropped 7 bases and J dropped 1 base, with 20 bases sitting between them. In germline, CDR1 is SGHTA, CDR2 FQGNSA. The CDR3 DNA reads TGTGCCAGCATGAACCCCCGCGGGGGATTAAGCAATCAGCCCCAGCATTTT. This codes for CASMNPRGGLSNQPQHF.